This TCR beta chain is drawn from a study of blood T cell repertoires in COVID-19. Across the whole study: The origin of the acute and convalescent COVID-19 samples was the United States, Italy and Spain.

In germline, CDR1 is MNHEY, CDR2 SVGAGI. V was cut by 4 bases and J by 1 base, with 4 bases left in between. The CDR3 contains 12 residues. In the study's own analysis: Amplification with reference gene primers provided the estimates of nucleated cell counts. Clones were sequenced by immunoSEQ multiplex PCR, and TCRdb holds only the in-frame ones, with some missing. V, J and clone size were drawn from that table, and D and trimming were deduced from the DNA. The sample consists of hundreds of thousands of clones, around 85% of them appearing once. Sequenced input: peripheral blood. This TCR came from a young woman who had recovered from COVID-19. V usage is TRBV6-5 and J usage is TRBJ1-1; D remains unclear. In DNA, the CDR3 is TGTGCCAGCAGTTTCGGGAACACTGAAGCTTTCTTT. As protein: CASSFGNTEAFF.